The source of this TCR beta chain is a study of OX40 agonist ivuxolimab in advanced cancers. Study context: Earlier anti-PD-1, anti-PD-L1 or anti-CTLA-4 therapy was permitted; less than 50% had received some. One hepatocellular carcinoma and a couple of cutaneous melanoma patients partially responded. Study results and limitations: The CD4+ and CD8+ T cells in the blood had expanded clonally by week 6 at 0.1 to 3.0 mg/kg. Relative to CD4+ cells, CD8+ T cells on average had more expanded clones.

The table came from immunoSEQ multiplex PCR; TCRdb's copy has only in-frame clones and leaves some out. The top ten hold about 0.4% of the sample, which has around 72,000 clones, 82% seen once. By sample fraction, this clone is medium-sized. As yet, its antigen is unknown. The CDR3 totals 17 residues. Trimming cost V 1 base and J 4 bases, with 19 bases left between them. The germline gives CDR1 SEHNR, CDR2 FQNEAQ (reference sequence). This specimen consisted of CD4+ or CD8+ T cells sorted from blood, obtained in a trial of the OX40 agonist ivuxolimab. The source of this sequence is an adult with an advanced solid tumor such as melanoma, head and neck, liver or kidney cancer. The chain uses TRBV7-9 and TRBJ1-1, with a tentative D call TRBD1 (5 bases). The CDR3 DNA sequence: TGTGCCAGCAGCTTAGAGTTTACGGGCAGGGCTGGCACTGAAGCTTTCTTT. This gives the protein CASSLEFTGRAGTEAFF.